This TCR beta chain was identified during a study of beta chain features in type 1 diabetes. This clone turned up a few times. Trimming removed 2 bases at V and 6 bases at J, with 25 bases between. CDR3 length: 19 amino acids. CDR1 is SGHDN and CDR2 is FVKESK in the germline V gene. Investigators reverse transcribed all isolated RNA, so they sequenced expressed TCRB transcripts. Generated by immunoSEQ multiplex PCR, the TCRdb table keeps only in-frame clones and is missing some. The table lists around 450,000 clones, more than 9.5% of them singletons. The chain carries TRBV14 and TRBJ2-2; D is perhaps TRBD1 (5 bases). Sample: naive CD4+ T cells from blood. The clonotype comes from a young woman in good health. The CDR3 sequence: CASSQRVDTGGRRAGELFF. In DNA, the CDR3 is TGTGCCAGCAGCCAAAGGGTAGACACAGGCGGCCGACGGGCCGGGGAGCTGTTTTTT.